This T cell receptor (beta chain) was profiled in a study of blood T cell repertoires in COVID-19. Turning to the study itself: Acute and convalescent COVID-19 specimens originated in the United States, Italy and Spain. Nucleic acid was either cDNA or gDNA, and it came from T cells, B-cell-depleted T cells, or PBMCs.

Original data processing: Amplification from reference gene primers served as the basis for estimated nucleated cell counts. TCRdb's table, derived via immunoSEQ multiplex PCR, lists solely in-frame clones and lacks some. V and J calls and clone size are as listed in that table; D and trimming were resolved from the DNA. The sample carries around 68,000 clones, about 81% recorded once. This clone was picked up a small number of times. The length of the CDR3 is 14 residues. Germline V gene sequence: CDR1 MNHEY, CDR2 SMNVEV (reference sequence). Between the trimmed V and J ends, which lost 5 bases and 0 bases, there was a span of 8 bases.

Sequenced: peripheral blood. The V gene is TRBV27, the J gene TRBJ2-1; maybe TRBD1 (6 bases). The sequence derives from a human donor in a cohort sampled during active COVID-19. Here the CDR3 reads CASSQGTSYNEQFF. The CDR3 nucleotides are TGTGCCAGCAGTCAGGGGACCTCCTACAATGAGCAGTTCTTC.